This T cell receptor (beta chain) was captured by sequencing in a study of regulatory T cells in long-lasting Graves disease. Germline V CDR1 and CDR2: SGHTA, FQGTGA. Trimming stripped 5 bases from V and 9 bases from J, with 11 bases between. This CDR3 has 12 amino acids. Time point in this sample: newly diagnosed GD, antithyroid drugs for less than 3 months. Extracted PBMC RNA gave rise to the TCR library. Combining iRepertoire HTBI primers with Arm-PCR of CDR3 regions, the authors built TCR beta libraries. TCRdb fed the multiplex PCR reads into MiXCR, producing one record per CDR3 protein. The sample shows 350,000 to 400,000 distinct CDR3 sequences, around 15% of them seen only once. In its sample, this clonotype was seen many times. These records were also assigned to another study, of T cells in Graves' hyperthyroidism and ophthalmopathy.

The TCR comes from a woman in her late teens or twenties with Graves disease. Source: peripheral blood mononuclear cells (PBMCs), taken at new diagnosis, from a patient treated with antithyroid drugs. V and J are TRBV7-3 and TRBJ2-1; TRBD1 is a possible D gene (5 bases). The CDR3 region is CASSLRGSEQFF. In nucleotides, the CDR3 is TGTGCCAGCAGCCTAAGGGGAAGTGAGCAGTTCTTC.